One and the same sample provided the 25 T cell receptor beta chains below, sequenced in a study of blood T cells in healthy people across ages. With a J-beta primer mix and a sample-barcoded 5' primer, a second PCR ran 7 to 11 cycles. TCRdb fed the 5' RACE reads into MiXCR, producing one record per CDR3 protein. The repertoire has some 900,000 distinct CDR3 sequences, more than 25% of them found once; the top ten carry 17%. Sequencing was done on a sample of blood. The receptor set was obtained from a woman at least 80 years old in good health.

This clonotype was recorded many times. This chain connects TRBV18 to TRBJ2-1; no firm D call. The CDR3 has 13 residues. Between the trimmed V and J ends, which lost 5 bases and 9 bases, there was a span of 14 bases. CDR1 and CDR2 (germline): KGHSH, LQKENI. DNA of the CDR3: TGTGCCAGCTCAACTGGGCACCTGGGTGAGCAGTTCTTC. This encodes CASSTGHLGEQFF.

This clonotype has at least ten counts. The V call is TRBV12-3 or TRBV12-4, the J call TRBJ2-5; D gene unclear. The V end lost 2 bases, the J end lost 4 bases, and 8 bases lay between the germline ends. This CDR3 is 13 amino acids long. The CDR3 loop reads CASSLWRRETQYF. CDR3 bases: TGTGCCAGCAGTTTATGGCGACGAGAGACCCAGTACTTC.

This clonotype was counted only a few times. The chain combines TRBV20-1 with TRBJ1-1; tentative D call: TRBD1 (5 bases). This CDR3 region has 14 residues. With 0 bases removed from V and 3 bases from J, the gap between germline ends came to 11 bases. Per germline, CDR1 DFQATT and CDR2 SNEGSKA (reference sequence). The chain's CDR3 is CSARDPGPYTEAFF. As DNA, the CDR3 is TGCAGTGCTAGAGATCCGGGGCCATACACTGAAGCTTTCTTT.

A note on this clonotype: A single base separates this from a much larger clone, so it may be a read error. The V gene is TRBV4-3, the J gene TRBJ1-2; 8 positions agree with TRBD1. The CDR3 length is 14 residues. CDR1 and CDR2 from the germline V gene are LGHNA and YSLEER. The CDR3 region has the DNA TGCGTCAGCAGCCAGCAACGGACAGGGTATGGCTACACCTTC. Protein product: CVSSQQRTGYGYTF.

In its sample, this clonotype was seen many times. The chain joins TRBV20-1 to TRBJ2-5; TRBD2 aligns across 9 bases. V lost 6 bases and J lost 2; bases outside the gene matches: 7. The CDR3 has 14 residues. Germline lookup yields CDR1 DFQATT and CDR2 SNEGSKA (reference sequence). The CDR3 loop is CSAARGGTQETQYF. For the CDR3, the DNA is TGCAGTGCGGCGCGGGGGGGAACACAAGAGACCCAGTACTTC.

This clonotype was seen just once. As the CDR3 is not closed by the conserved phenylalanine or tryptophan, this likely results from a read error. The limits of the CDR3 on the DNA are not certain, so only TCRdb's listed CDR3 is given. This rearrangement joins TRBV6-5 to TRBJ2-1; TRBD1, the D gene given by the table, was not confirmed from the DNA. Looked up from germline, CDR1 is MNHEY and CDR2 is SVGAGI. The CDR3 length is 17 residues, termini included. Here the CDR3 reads CASSYLPGQGGGYTFGS.

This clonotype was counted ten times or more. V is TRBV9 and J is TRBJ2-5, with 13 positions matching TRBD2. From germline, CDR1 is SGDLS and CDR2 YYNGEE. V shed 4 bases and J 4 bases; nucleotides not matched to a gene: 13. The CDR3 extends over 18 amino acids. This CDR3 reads CASSRRSTSGGAVETQYF. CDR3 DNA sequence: TGTGCCAGCAGCCGACGGAGTACTAGCGGGGGGGCAGTAGAGACCCAGTACTTC.

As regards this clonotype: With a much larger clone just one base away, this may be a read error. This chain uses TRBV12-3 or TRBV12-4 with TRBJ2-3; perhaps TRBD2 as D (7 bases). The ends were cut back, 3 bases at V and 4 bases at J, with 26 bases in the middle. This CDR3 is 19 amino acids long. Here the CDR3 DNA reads TGTGCCAGCAGTTTCCGCGCCGTCTATGCGGGGGCTCGCGCAGATACGCAGTATTTT. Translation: CASSFRAVYAGARADTQYF.

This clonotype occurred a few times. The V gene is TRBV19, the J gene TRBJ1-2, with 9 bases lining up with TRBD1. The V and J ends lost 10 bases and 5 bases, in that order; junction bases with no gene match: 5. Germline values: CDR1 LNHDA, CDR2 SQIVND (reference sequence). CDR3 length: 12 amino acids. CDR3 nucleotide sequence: TGTGCCACCATACAGGGGGCGTATGGCTACACCTTC. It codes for CATIQGAYGYTF.

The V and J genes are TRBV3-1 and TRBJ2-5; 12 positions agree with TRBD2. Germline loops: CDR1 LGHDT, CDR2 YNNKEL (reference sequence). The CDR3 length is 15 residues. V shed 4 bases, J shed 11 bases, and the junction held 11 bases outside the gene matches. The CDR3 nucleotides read TGTGCCAGCAGCCGCCTAGCGGGGGGGCGCAATAAGCAGTACTTC. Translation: CASSRLAGGRNKQYF.

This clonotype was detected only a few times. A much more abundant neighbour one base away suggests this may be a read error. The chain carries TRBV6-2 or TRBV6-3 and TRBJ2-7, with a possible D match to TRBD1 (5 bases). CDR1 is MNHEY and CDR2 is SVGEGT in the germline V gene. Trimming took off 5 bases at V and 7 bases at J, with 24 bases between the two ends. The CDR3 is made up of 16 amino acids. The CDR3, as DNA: TGTGCCAGCAGTACTATACTTAGACAGTTCTACAATGAGCAGTACTTC. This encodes CASSTILRQFYNEQYF.

The CDR3 bases are TGTGCCTGGGGCGCGGGGACAGCCGTCTGGGGCTACACCTTC. This sequence encodes CAWGAGTAVWGYTF. The chain has TRBV30 and TRBJ1-2; TRBD1 aligns across 7 bases. Trimming took 5 bases from V and 8 from J; bases not matched to a gene: 14. Per germline, CDR1 GTSNPN and CDR2 SVGIG (reference sequence). CDR3 length: 14 residues.

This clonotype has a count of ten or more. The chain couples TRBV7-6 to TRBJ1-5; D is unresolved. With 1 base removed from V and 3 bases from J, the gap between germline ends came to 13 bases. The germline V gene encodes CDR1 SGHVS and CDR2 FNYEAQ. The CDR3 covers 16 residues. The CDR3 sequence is CASSLGSPRDNQPQHF. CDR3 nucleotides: TGTGCCAGCAGCTTAGGTTCACCGAGGGACAATCAGCCCCAGCATTTT.

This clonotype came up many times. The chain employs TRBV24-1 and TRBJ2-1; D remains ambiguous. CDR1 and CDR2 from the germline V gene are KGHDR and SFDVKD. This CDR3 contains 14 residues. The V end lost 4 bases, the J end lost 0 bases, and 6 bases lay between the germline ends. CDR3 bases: TGTGCCACCAGTGAAGGAAGCTCCTACAATGAGCAGTTCTTC. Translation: CATSEGSSYNEQFF.

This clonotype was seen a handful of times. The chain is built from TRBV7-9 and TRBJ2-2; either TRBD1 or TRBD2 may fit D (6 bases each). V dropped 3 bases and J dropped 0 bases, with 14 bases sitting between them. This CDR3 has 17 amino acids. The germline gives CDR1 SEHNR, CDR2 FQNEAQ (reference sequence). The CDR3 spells CASSFYGGVSNTGELFF. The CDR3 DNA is TGTGCCAGCAGCTTTTACGGGGGCGTCTCGAACACCGGGGAGCTGTTTTTT.

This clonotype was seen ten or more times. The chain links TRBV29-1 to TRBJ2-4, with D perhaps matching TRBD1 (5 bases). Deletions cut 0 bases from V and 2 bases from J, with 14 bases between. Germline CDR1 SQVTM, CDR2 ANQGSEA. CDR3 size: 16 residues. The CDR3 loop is CSVEDRPKGTKNIQYF. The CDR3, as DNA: TGCAGCGTTGAAGATAGGCCAAAGGGGACCAAAAACATTCAGTACTTC.

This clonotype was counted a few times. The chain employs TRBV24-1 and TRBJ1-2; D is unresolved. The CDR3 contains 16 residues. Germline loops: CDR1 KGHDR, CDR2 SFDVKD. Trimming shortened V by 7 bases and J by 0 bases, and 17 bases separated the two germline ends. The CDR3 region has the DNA TGTGCCACCAGCAGATCCGGGAACTTTGCTAACTATGGCTACACCTTC. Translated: CATSRSGNFANYGYTF.

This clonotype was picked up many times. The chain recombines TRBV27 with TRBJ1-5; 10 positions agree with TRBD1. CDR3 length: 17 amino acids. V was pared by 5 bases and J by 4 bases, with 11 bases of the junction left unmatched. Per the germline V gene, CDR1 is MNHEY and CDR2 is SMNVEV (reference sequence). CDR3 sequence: CASSPEGTGVLNQPQHF. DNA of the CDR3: TGTGCCAGCAGTCCAGAAGGGACAGGGGTATTGAATCAGCCCCAGCATTTT.

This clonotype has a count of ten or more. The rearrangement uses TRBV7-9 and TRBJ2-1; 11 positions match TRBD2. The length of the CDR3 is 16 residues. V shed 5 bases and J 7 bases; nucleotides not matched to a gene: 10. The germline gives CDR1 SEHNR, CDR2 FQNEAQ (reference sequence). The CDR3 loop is CASSHLSGGAKNEQFF. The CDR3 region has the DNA TGTGCCAGCAGCCACCTTAGCGGGGGGGCGAAAAATGAGCAGTTCTTC. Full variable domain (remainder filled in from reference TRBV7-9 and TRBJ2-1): DTGVSQNPRHKITKRGQNVTFRCDPISEHNRLYWYRQTLGQGPEFLTYFQNEAQLEKSRLLSDRFSAERPKGSFSTLEIQRTEQGDSAMYLCASSHLSGGAKNEQFFGPGTRLTVL.

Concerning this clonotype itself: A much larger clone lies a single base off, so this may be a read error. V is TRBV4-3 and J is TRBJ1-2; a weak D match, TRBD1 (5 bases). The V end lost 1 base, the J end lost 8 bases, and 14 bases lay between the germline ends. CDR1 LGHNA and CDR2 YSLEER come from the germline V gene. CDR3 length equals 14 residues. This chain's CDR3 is CASSQAAGHSGYTF. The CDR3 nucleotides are TGCGCCAGCAGCCAAGCGGCGGGGCATTCGGGCTACACCTTC.

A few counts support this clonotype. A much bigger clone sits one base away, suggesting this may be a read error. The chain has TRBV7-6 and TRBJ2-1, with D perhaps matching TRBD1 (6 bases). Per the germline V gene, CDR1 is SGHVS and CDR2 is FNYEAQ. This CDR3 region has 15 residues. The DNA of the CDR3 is TGTGCCAGCAGCGATCAGGGGACCCTCGGGAATGAGCAGCTCTTC. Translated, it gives CASSDQGTLGNEQLF.

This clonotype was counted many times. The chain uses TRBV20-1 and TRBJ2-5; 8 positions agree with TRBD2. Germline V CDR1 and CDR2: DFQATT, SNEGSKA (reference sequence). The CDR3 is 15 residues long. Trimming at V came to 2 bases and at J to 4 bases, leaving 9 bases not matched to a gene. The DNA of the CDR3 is TGCAGTGCTAGACGGGTAGCGGGGCGGTTAGAGACCCAGTACTTC. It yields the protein CSARRVAGRLETQYF.

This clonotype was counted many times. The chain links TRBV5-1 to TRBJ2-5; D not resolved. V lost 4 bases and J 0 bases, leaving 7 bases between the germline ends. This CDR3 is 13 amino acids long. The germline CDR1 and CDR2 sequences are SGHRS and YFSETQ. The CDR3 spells CASSPSYQETQYF. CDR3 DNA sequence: TGCGCCAGCAGCCCCTCGTACCAAGAGACCCAGTACTTC.

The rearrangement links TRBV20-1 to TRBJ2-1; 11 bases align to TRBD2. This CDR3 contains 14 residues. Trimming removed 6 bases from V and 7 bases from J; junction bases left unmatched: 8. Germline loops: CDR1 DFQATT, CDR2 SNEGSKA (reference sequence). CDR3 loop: CSAHTSGRRNEQFF. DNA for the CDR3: TGCAGTGCCCACACTAGCGGGAGAAGGAATGAGCAGTTCTTC.

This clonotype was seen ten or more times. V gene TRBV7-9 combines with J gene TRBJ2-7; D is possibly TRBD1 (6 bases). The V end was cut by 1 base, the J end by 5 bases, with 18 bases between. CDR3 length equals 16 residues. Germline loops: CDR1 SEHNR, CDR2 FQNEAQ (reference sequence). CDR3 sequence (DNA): TGTGCCAGCAGCTTAGGAGGACAGTCCCTCACCAACGAGCAGTACTTC. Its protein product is CASSLGGQSLTNEQYF.